The 9 T cell receptor beta chains below all came from one sample that was sequenced in a study of T-cell memory formation after mild COVID-19. From the 5' RACE reads, TCRdb called clonotypes with MiXCR, one entry per CDR3 protein. Among about 200,000 distinct CDR3 sequences listed, 7.5% to 10% were seen once. The specimen sequenced was PBMCs or a T cell subset sorted from them (not recorded which). Source of these receptors: a man younger than 35 who had mild COVID-19 (a few samples of this study predate the infection). Cell type and time point are not known.

In DNA, the CDR3 is TGCGCCAGCACCGACAGGGAAACGCAGTATTTT. Translating it yields CASTDRETQYF. The chain combines TRBV5-1 with TRBJ2-3; 7 positions match TRBD1. The CDR3 extends over 11 amino acids. Germline V lookup: CDR1 SGHRS, CDR2 YFSETQ. The ends lost 6 bases at V and 9 bases at J; junction bases unmatched: 4.

V usage is TRBV6-6 and J usage is TRBJ2-7; 8 bases agree with TRBD2. V trimming: 0 bases; J trimming: 8 bases; junction bases outside the gene matches: 18. CDR1 MNHNY and CDR2 SVGAGI come from the germline V gene (reference sequence). The CDR3 is made up of 18 amino acids. The CDR3 spells CASSYSRAGEGLTGKQYV. DNA for the CDR3: TGTGCCAGCAGTTACTCGAGAGCGGGGGAGGGTTTGACGGGAAAGCAGTACGTC.

The genes are TRBV11-2 and TRBJ2-1, with TRBD2 identical over 9 bases. With 3 bases clipped from V and 0 bases from J, the junction kept 9 bases outside the gene matches. Per germline, CDR1 SGHAT and CDR2 FQNNGV. The CDR3 is 18 amino acids. CDR3 in DNA: TGTGCCAGCAGCTTTAATCGGGATAGCGGGGGCTCCTACAATGAGCAGTTCTTC. Residues: CASSFNRDSGGSYNEQFF.

This clonotype has a handful of counts. This chain uses TRBV12-3 or TRBV12-4 with TRBJ2-2; D gene unclear. The CDR3 runs 14 residues. V lost 5 bases and J lost 1, with 8 bases in between. The CDR3 reads CASSRARNTGELFF. The CDR3 DNA reads TGTGCCAGCAGTCGGGCCAGGAACACCGGGGAGCTGTTTTTT.

The chain recombines TRBV9 with TRBJ1-6; D is unresolved. Trimming cost V 5 bases and J 2 bases, with 14 bases left between them. The CDR3 is 16 residues long. Germline loops: CDR1 SGDLS, CDR2 YYNGEE. The CDR3, as DNA: TGTGCCAGCAGTGACGGGCGTATCGCCTATAATTCACCCCTCCACTTT. Translation gives CASSDGRIAYNSPLHF.

A remark on this clonotype: The CDR3 end shows no conserved phenylalanine or tryptophan, and so a read error is likely. No DNA is shown, since the ends of the CDR3 on it are uncertain; the CDR3 is the one TCRdb lists. This chain connects TRBV6-2 or TRBV6-3 to TRBJ2-7. Both ends counted, the CDR3 spans 10 residues. CDR1 and CDR2 (germline): MNHEY, SVGEGT. CDR3 sequence: CASSHPVPVL.

The rearrangement joins TRBV27 to TRBJ1-2; 8 bases agree with TRBD1. Losses at the gene ends were 6 bases for V and 8 bases for J; bases not matched to a gene: 11. This CDR3 has 14 residues. Germline V lookup: CDR1 MNHEY, CDR2 SMNVEV (reference sequence). The CDR3 nucleotides read TGTGCCAGCAGCGAATACAGGGGGGGTAGAGGCTACACCTTC. The encoded protein is CASSEYRGGRGYTF.

This clonotype was seen more than once but under ten times. The chain links TRBV29-1 to TRBJ2-5; perhaps TRBD2 as D (5 bases). The CDR3 extends over 12 amino acids. Germline-derived CDR1 and CDR2 are SQVTM and ANQGSEA. Between the trimmed V and J ends, which lost 3 bases and 5 bases, there was a span of 10 bases. CDR3 residues: CSVDPRRETQYF. CDR3 sequence (DNA): TGCAGCGTTGATCCGAGGAGGGAGACCCAGTACTTC.

The rearrangement joins TRBV7-6 to TRBJ1-6, with a tentative D call TRBD1 (6 bases). The CDR3 contains 15 residues. V was pared by 5 bases and J by 3 bases, with 11 bases between. Germline CDR1 SGHVS, CDR2 FNYEAQ. The CDR3 is CASSPQTGYNSPLHF. In DNA form, the CDR3 reads TGTGCCAGCAGCCCCCAGACAGGCTATAATTCACCCCTCCACTTT.